Below, 29 T cell receptor beta chains from the same sample are listed, as sequenced in a study of blood T cells in healthy people across ages. Alongside a J-beta primer mix, a sample-barcoded 5' primer served in a second PCR lasting roughly 6 to 12 cycles. TCRdb reprocessed the 5' RACE reads with MiXCR, giving one entry per CDR3 protein. The sample comprises hundreds of thousands of distinct CDR3 sequences, under 35% of which are singletons, and 15% to 20% rests with the top ten. Sample: blood. The receptors derive from an elderly woman in good health.

J is TRBJ1-2 and V is TRBV4-2; unclear D gene. Germline CDR1 is LGHNA and CDR2 is YNFKEQ. V was trimmed by 0 bases and J by 6 bases, leaving 8 bases between them. This CDR3 comprises 13 residues. CDR3: CASSQELGDGYTF. Written as DNA, the CDR3 is TGTGCCAGCAGCCAAGAATTGGGTGATGGCTACACCTTC.

Here the CDR3 DNA reads TGTGCCAGCAGCCCGAGTCGGACAGGGGATGAAGCTTTCTTT. Protein product: CASSPSRTGDEAFF. The chain employs TRBV7-2 and TRBJ1-1; 9 positions agree with TRBD1. The V gene end was trimmed by 5 bases and the J gene end by 7 bases; junction bases not matched to a gene: 8. Germline CDR1 and CDR2: SGHTA and FQGNSA. This CDR3 comprises 14 residues.

This clonotype came up a few times. The chain employs TRBV29-1 and TRBJ2-5; D could derive from TRBD1 or TRBD2 (5 bases each). Germline V gene sequence: CDR1 SQVTM, CDR2 ANQGSEA. This CDR3 has 14 amino acids. Trimming took 5 bases from V and 1 from J, leaving 14 bases between them. The CDR3 DNA follows: TGCAGCGTTCGTTCCGGGACCAGCCAAGAGACCCAGTACTTC. Translation gives CSVRSGTSQETQYF.

Comments on this clonotype: Since a much larger clone is just one base distant, this may be a read error. The chain combines TRBV5-5 with TRBJ2-7, with TRBD2 identical over 15 bases. Trimming at V came to 5 bases and at J to 7 bases, leaving 10 bases not matched to a gene. Germline V CDR1 and CDR2: SGHKS, YYEKEE (reference sequence). The CDR3 runs 16 residues. The CDR3 DNA reads TGTGCCAGCAGACGGACTAGCGGGGGGGCCTACAATGAGCAGTACTTC. Its translation: CASRRTSGGAYNEQYF.

This clonotype was seen a handful of times. This chain connects TRBV30 to TRBJ2-7; no reliable D call. The tail of the sequence fits TRBJ2-5 better, so the J call may be wrong. The length of the CDR3 is 15 residues. Germline V gene data show CDR1 as GTSNPN and CDR2 as SVGIG (reference sequence). The DNA of the CDR3 is TGTGCCTGGAGTGCCAGCAACGCAATCCAAGAGACCCAGTACTTC. Amino acids: CAWSASNAIQETQYF.

The chain joins TRBV9 to TRBJ2-1; TRBD1 matches 7 bases. The V gene's germline CDR1 is SGDLS and CDR2 YYNGEE. There are 14 residues in the CDR3. V gave up 3 bases and J gave up 9 bases; unmatched junction bases: 9. Here the CDR3 reads CASSANLGDSEQFF. The CDR3 nucleotides read TGTGCCAGCAGCGCCAATCTAGGGGACAGTGAGCAGTTCTTC.

The V call is TRBV12-3 or TRBV12-4, the J call TRBJ2-3, with D hard to call. The CDR3 totals 12 residues. Between the trimmed V and J ends, which lost 2 bases and 13 bases, there was a span of 13 bases. The CDR3 DNA reads as TGTGCCAGCAGTTTACGCACAGATGCGGAGTATTTT. This translates into CASSLRTDAEYF.

To note about this clonotype: A clone one base away is much larger, so this may be a read error. V and J are TRBV15 and TRBJ2-6; D may be TRBD2 (5 bases). Germline lookup yields CDR1 LNHNV and CDR2 YYDKDF (reference sequence). The length of the CDR3 is 17 residues. The CDR3 nucleotides are TGTGCCACCAGCGGAGACGACCGGGGCTCTGGGGCCAACGTCCTGACTTTC. Translation gives CATSGDDRGSGANVLTF.

For this clonotype: The junction does not match germline at one end; this may be a read error. The rearrangement joins TRBV7-8 to TRBJ1-5, with D possibly being TRBD1 (5 bases). In germline, CDR1 is SGHVS, CDR2 FQNEAQ. This CDR3 has 14 residues. The CDR3 DNA is TGTGCCAGCAGCCCCGGGGGTAGCAATCAGTCCCAGCATTTT. Protein: CASSPGGSNQSQHF.

This clonotype was counted between two and nine times. The chain uses TRBV14 and TRBJ2-1; D ambiguous. The CDR3 sequence is 15 residues long. Germline values: CDR1 SGHDN, CDR2 FVKESK. V was cut by 1 base and J by 3 bases, with 10 bases left in between. In nucleotides, the CDR3 is TGTGCCAGCAGCCAAGTTGTTCAGGACTACAATGAGCAGTTCTTC. Amino acid sequence: CASSQVVQDYNEQFF.

Notes on this clonotype: Sequence at one end of the junction differs from germline and may be a read error. The rearrangement links TRBV4-2 to TRBJ2-1; D not resolved. Germline loops: CDR1 LGHNA, CDR2 YNFKEQ. This CDR3 is built from 14 residues. CDR3 bases: TGTGCCAGCAGCCAAGATCCAGCGTACAATGAGCAGTATTTC. Encoded protein: CASSQDPAYNEQYF.

The sample holds many counts of this clonotype. V gene TRBV6-2 or TRBV6-3 combines with J gene TRBJ1-5, with no clear D. Between the trimmed V and J ends, which lost 6 bases and 1 base, there was a span of 16 bases. The CDR3 is 16 residues long. Germline assignment: CDR1 MNHEY and CDR2 SVGEGT. The CDR3 reads CASSSMRTASNQPQHF. The CDR3 coding sequence is TGTGCCAGCAGCTCCATGCGAACGGCGAGCAATCAGCCCCAGCATTTT.

Remarks on this clonotype: One base away lies a much larger clone, so this may be a sequencing read error. This CDR3 is CASSGKLGGNEQFF. DNA of the CDR3: TGTGCCAGCAGTGGCAAACTAGGAGGGAATGAGCAGTTCTTC. The chain is built from TRBV6-2 or TRBV6-3 and TRBJ2-1, with D tentatively TRBD2 (6 bases). With 5 bases removed from V and 7 bases from J, the gap between germline ends came to 15 bases. From germline, CDR1 is MNHEY and CDR2 SVGEGT. This CDR3 is 14 amino acids long.

This clonotype was seen repeatedly, ten times or more. The chain has TRBV20-1 and TRBJ1-2; D unclear. This CDR3 is 11 amino acids long. V was shortened by 3 bases and J by 6 bases, with 8 bases between the two germline ends. Germline V lookup: CDR1 DFQATT, CDR2 SNEGSKA (reference sequence). The CDR3 reads CSARWTDGYTF. CDR3 bases: TGCAGTGCTAGGTGGACGGATGGCTACACCTTC.

This clonotype has a handful of counts. The chain joins TRBV14 to TRBJ2-5, with D hard to call. The CDR3 sequence is 13 residues long. The germline V gene encodes CDR1 SGHDN and CDR2 FVKESK. The ends were cut back, 3 bases at V and 5 bases at J, with 10 bases in the middle. CDR3 amino acids: CASSQEPVETQYF. DNA of the CDR3: TGTGCCAGCAGCCAGGAGCCGGTGGAGACCCAGTACTTC.

This clonotype was recorded at least ten times. Compared with germline, one end of the junction differs, possibly owing to a read error. The chain combines TRBV12-3 or TRBV12-4 with TRBJ2-3; 15 bases agree with TRBD2. This CDR3 is built from 16 residues. The DNA for the CDR3 is TGCGCCAGCAGCCGGACTAGCGGGGGGGCAGGAGATACGCAGTATTTT. This codes for CASSRTSGGAGDTQYF.

In this sample, this clonotype turned up many times. DNA of the CDR3: TGTGCCAGCAGCCCAGAACCTAACTATGGCTACACCTTC. It translates to CASSPEPNYGYTF. The chain combines TRBV7-9 with TRBJ1-2; the D is unclear. Trimming removed 5 bases from V and 0 bases from J, with 7 bases in between. Germline lookup yields CDR1 SEHNR and CDR2 FQNEAQ (reference sequence). The CDR3 runs to 13 residues. Together with reference TRBV7-9 and TRBJ1-2, the CDR3 gives the full variable domain: DTGVSQNPRHKITKRGQNVTFRCDPISEHNRLYWYRQTLGQGPEFLTYFQNEAQLEKSRLLSDRFSAERPKGSFSTLEIQRTEQGDSAMYLCASSPEPNYGYTFGSGTRLTVV.

This clonotype occurred many times. This chain links TRBV27 with TRBJ2-7; TRBD1 matches 8 bases. The germline gives CDR1 MNHEY, CDR2 SMNVEV (reference sequence). The length of the CDR3 is 16 residues. Germline trimming cut 5 bases from V and 6 bases from J; bases unmatched to any gene: 15. The CDR3 is CASSPPGAGGGREQYF. In nucleotides, the CDR3 is TGTGCCAGCAGTCCCCCCGGGGCAGGGGGCGGACGCGAGCAGTACTTC.

A few counts support this clonotype. The chain has TRBV2 and TRBJ1-6, with TRBD1 matching over 7 bases. The CDR3 spans 12 residues. J lost 6 bases, V lost 10 bases, and 3 bases had no gene match. Germline loops: CDR1 SNHLY, CDR2 FYNNEI. This CDR3 reads CATRDSNSPLHF. As DNA, the CDR3 is TGTGCCACCCGGGACAGTAATTCACCCCTCCACTTT.

This clonotype has a count of ten or more. This chain connects TRBV6-6 to TRBJ1-6; no definite D call. Germline CDR1 reads MNHNY; CDR2 reads SVGAGI (reference sequence). Between the trimmed V and J ends, which lost 1 base and 13 bases, there was a span of 11 bases. The CDR3 is made up of 13 amino acids. This CDR3 reads CASSYWEDAPLHF. In nucleotides, the CDR3 is TGTGCCAGCAGTTACTGGGAGGATGCGCCCCTCCACTTT.

The J gene is TRBJ2-7, the V gene TRBV19, with 8 bases matching TRBD1. The V and J ends lost 3 bases and 5 bases, in that order; junction bases with no gene match: 6. Germline V gives CDR1 LNHDA, CDR2 SQIVND (reference sequence). The CDR3 contains 14 residues. This chain's CDR3 is CASSMLDRVDEQYF. CDR3 bases: TGTGCCAGTAGTATGTTGGACAGGGTGGACGAGCAGTACTTC.

This chain links TRBV6-1 with TRBJ2-1; D may match TRBD1 or TRBD2 (6 bases each). Per the germline V gene, CDR1 is MNHNS and CDR2 is SASEGT. There are 15 residues in the CDR3. With 6 bases removed from V and 13 bases from J, the gap between germline ends came to 25 bases. For the CDR3, the DNA is TGTGCCAGCAGCGTGAGGGGGGCAGGGCTTAAGACCCAGTTCTTC. This codes for CASSVRGAGLKTQFF.

J is TRBJ1-5 and V is TRBV20-1, with D possibly matching TRBD1 (6 bases). CDR1 DFQATT and CDR2 SNEGSKA come from the germline V gene (reference sequence). Trimming stripped 5 bases from V and 3 bases from J, with 11 bases between. This CDR3 has 13 residues. The CDR3 DNA sequence: TGCAGTGCTGCCCGGGACACCAATCAGCCCCAGCATTTT. It yields the protein CSAARDTNQPQHF.

Written as DNA, the CDR3 is TGTGCCACCAGTGATCTCGCTAGCGGGGGTCTCAATGAGCAGTACTTC. Translating gives CATSDLASGGLNEQYF. This sequence joins TRBV24-1 and TRBJ2-7; 10 nucleotides align to TRBD2. Germline loops: CDR1 KGHDR, CDR2 SFDVKD. V trimming: 3 bases; J trimming: 7 bases; junction bases outside the gene matches: 11. The CDR3 consists of 16 residues.

The chain couples TRBV12-3 or TRBV12-4 to TRBJ1-5; D may be TRBD1 (6 bases). The CDR3 is made up of 14 amino acids. The V end was cut by 6 bases, the J end by 7 bases, with 16 bases between. The CDR3 reads CASRGQLGGQPQHF. The CDR3 DNA sequence: TGTGCCAGCAGAGGACAGTTGGGGGGCCAGCCCCAGCATTTT.

This clonotype was seen ten or more times. In DNA form, the CDR3 reads TGTGCCAGCAGCTTGGGACAGGGTACCACAGAGACCCAGTACTTC. Translating gives CASSLGQGTTETQYF. The J gene is TRBJ2-5, the V gene TRBV5-6; TRBD1 agrees at 7 bases. V lost 0 bases and J lost 4; bases outside the gene matches: 6. Germline values: CDR1 SGHDT, CDR2 YYEEEE. CDR3 size: 15 residues.

The V gene is TRBV4-2, the J gene TRBJ2-4; a possible D gene is TRBD2 (7 bases). This CDR3 is 17 amino acids long. Germline V gives CDR1 LGHNA, CDR2 YNFKEQ. V was clipped by 0 bases and J by 3 bases, with 15 bases between them. CDR3 residues: CASSQEGGGHGKNIQYF. CDR3 DNA sequence: TGTGCCAGCAGCCAAGAAGGGGGGGGGCACGGCAAAAACATTCAGTACTTC.

In this sample, this clonotype turned up many times. V gene TRBV7-2 combines with J gene TRBJ2-5, with D maybe TRBD2 (6 bases). CDR3 length equals 14 residues. Trimming took 2 bases from V and 4 from J, leaving 11 bases between them. Germline-derived CDR1 and CDR2 are SGHTA and FQGNSA. The DNA of the CDR3 is TGTGCCAGCAGCTTAAGAAGGGGAGGAGAGACCCAGTACTTC. This sequence encodes CASSLRRGGETQYF. Complete variable domain (other parts from reference TRBV7-2 and TRBJ2-5): GAGVSQSPSNKVTEKGKDVELRCDPISGHTALYWYRQSLGQGLEFLIYFQGNSAPDKSGLPSDRFSAERTGGSVSTLTIQRTQQEDSAVYLCASSLRRGGETQYFGPGTRLLVL.

V usage is TRBV7-2 and J usage is TRBJ1-4, with a possible D match to TRBD1 (5 bases). CDR3 length equals 15 residues. Germline lookup yields CDR1 SGHTA and CDR2 FQGNSA. With 5 bases removed from V and 7 bases from J, the gap between germline ends came to 17 bases. The CDR3 region is CASSQNGAKLEKLFF. The CDR3 DNA sequence: TGTGCCAGCAGCCAAAACGGGGCGAAGCTTGAAAAACTGTTTTTT.